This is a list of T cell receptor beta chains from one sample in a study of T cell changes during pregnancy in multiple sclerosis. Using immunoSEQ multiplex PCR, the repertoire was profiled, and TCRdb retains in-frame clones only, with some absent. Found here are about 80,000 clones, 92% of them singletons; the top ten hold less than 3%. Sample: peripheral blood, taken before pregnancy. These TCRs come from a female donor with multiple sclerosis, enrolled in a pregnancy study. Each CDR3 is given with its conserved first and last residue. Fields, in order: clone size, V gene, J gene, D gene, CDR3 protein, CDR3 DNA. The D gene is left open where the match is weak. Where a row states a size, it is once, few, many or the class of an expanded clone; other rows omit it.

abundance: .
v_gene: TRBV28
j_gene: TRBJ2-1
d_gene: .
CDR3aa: CASTSLVYNEQFF
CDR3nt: TGTGCCAGCACCTCACTGGTGTACAATGAGCAGTTCTTC

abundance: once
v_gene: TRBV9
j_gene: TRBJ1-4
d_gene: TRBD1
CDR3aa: CASSVAGTGGNEKLFF
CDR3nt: TGTGCCAGCAGCGTAGCTGGGACAGGGGGGAACGAAAAACTGTTTTTT

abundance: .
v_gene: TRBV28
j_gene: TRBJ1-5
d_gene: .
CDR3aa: CASSLNPPTALNQPQHF
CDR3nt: TGTGCCAGCAGTTTAAACCCCCCTACCGCACTCAATCAGCCCCAGCATTTT

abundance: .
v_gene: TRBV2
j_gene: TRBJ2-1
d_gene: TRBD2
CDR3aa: CASTWTSGNHNEQFF
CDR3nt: TGTGCCAGCACTTGGACTAGCGGGAATCACAATGAGCAGTTCTTC

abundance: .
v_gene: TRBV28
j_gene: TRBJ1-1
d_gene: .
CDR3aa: CASSIGGEAEAFF
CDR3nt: TGTGCCAGCAGTATAGGGGGGGAGGCTGAAGCTTTCTTT

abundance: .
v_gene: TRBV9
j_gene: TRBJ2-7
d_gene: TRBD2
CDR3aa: CASSVDGTRGYEQYF
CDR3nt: TGTGCCAGCAGCGTAGACGGGACTAGAGGGTACGAGCAGTACTTC

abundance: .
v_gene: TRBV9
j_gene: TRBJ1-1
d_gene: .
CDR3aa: CASSVVVGGTEAFF
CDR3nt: TGTGCCAGCAGCGTAGTAGTCGGGGGGACTGAAGCTTTCTTT

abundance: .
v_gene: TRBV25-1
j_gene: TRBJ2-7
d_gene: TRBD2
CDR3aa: CARGDRGNSGGSYEQYF
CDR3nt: TGTGCCAGGGGGGACAGAGGCAATAGCGGGGGCTCCTACGAGCAGTACTTC

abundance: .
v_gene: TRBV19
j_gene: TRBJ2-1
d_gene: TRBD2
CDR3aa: CASRTGTSRYNEQFF
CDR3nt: TGTGCCAGTAGGACCGGGACTAGTCGTTACAATGAGCAGTTCTTC

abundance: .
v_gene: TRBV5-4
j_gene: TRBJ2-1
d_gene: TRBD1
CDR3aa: CASSMGQGGNEQFF
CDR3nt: TGTGCCAGCAGCATGGGACAGGGTGGGAATGAGCAGTTCTTC

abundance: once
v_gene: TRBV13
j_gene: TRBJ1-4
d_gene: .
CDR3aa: CASSLWAGGSEKLFF
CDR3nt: TGTGCCAGCAGCTTGTGGGCCGGCGGGAGTGAAAAACTGTTTTTT

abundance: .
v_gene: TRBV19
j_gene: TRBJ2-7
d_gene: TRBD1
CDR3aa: CASSSTLDRVEQYF
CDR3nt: TGTGCCAGTAGTTCTACCCTCGACAGGGTCGAGCAGTACTTC

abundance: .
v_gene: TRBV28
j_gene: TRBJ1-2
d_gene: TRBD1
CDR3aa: CASRAQGGIYTF
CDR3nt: TGTGCCAGCAGGGCTCAGGGGGGAATCTACACCTTC

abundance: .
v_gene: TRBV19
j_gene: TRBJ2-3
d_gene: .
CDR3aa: CASSTAAGGTDTQYF
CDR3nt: TGTGCCAGTAGTACGGCGGCAGGGGGGACAGATACGCAGTATTTT

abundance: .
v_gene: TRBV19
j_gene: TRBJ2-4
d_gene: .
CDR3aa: CASRGSLGAKNIQYF
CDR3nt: TGTGCCAGTAGAGGGAGCCTCGGTGCCAAAAACATTCAGTACTTC

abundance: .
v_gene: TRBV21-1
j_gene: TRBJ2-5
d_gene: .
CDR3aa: CASCASGREETQYF
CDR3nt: TGTGCCAGCTGCGCAAGCGGGAGGGAAGAGACCCAGTACTTC

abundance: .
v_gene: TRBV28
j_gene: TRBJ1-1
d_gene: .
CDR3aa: CATVGRGTEAFF
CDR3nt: TGTGCCACCGTAGGGAGGGGCACTGAAGCTTTCTTT

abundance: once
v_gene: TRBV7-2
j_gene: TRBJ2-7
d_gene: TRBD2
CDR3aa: CASRPTGRQLHEQYF
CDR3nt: TGTGCCAGCAGGCCAACCGGGAGGCAGTTGCACGAGCAGTACTTC

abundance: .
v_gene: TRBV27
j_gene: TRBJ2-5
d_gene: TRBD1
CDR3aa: CASSIGQGLETQYF
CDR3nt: TGTGCCAGCAGTATTGGACAGGGGCTGGAGACCCAGTACTTC

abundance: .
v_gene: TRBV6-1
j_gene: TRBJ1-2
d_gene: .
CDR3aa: CASREDETANGYTF
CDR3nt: TGTGCCAGCAGAGAAGACGAGACAGCCAATGGCTACACCTTC

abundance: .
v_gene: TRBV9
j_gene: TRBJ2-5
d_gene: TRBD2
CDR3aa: CASSPGGETQYF
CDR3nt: TGTGCCAGCAGCCCGGGGGGGGAGACCCAGTACTTC

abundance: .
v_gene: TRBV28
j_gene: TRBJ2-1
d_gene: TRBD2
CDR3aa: CASSGLAGGNNEQFF
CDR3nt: TGTGCCAGCAGTGGACTAGCGGGAGGCAACAATGAGCAGTTCTTC

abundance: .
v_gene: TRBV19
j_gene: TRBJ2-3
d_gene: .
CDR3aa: CASSMKGGLTDTQYF
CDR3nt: TGTGCCAGTAGTATGAAGGGGGGGCTCACAGATACGCAGTATTTT

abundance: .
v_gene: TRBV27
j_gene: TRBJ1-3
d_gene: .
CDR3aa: CASSPTVLRGNTIYF
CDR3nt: TGTGCCAGCAGTCCTACCGTTCTGAGGGGAAACACCATATATTTT

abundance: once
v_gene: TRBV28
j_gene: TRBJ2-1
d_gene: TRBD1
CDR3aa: CASRPTGVRNEQFF
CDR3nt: TGTGCCAGCCGTCCGACAGGGGTTCGCAATGAGCAGTTCTTC

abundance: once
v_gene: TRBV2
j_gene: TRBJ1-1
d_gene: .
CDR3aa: CASSDRAGVVPEAFF
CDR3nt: TGTGCCAGCAGTGATCGGGCGGGGGTTGTCCCTGAAGCTTTCTTT

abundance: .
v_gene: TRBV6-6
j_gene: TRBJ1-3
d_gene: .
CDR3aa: CASSVQGGSGNTIYF
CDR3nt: TGTGCCAGCAGTGTTCAGGGTGGCTCTGGAAACACCATATATTTT

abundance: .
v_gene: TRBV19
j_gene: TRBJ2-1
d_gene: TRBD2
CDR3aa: CASGLAGSSYNEQFF
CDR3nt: TGTGCCAGTGGTTTAGCGGGAAGCTCCTACAATGAGCAGTTCTTC

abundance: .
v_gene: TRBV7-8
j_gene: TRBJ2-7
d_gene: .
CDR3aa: CASSLDGGRSYEQYF
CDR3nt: TGTGCCAGCAGCTTAGACGGGGGAAGGTCCTACGAGCAGTACTTC

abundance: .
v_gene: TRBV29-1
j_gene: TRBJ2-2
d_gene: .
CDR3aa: CSVVRNTGELFF
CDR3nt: TGCAGCGTTGTCAGGAACACCGGGGAGCTGTTTTTT

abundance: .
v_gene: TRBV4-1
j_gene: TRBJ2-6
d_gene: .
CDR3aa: CASSLSSGANVLTF
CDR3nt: TGCGCCAGCAGCCTCAGTTCCGGGGCCAACGTCCTGACTTTC

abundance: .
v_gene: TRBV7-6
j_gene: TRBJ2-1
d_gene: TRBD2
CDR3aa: CASSSAGGPSYNEQFF
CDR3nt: TGTGCCAGCAGCTCCGCGGGAGGGCCCTCCTACAATGAGCAGTTCTTC

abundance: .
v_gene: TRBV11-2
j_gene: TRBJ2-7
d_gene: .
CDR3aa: CASSFSTEYEQYF
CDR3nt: TGTGCCAGCAGCTTCTCCACAGAGTACGAGCAGTACTTC

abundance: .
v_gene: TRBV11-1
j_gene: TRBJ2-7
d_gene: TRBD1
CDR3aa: CASSLVGQQVTYEQYF
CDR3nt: TGTGCCAGCAGCTTAGTGGGACAGCAAGTTACCTACGAGCAGTACTTC

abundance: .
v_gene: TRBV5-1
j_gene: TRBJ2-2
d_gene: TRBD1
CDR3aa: CASSAGTGSNTGELFF
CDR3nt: TGCGCCAGCAGCGCCGGGACAGGGTCGAACACCGGGGAGCTGTTTTTT

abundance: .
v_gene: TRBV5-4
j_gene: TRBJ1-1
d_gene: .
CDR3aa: CASSLGQGLNTEAFF
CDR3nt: TGTGCCAGCAGCTTGGGGCAGGGTCTGAACACTGAAGCTTTCTTT

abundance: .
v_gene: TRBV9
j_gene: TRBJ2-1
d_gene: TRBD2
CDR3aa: CASTAGTSGIIDEQFF
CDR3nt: TGTGCCAGCACAGCCGGGACTAGCGGGATAATCGATGAGCAGTTCTTC

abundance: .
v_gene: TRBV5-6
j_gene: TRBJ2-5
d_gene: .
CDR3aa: CASSLYGEETQYF
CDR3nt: TGTGCCAGCAGCTTGTACGGAGAAGAGACCCAGTACTTC

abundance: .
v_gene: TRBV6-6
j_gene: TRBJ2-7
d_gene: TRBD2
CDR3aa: CASSYSGTGPYEQYF
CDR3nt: TGTGCCAGCAGTTATAGCGGGACTGGACCCTACGAGCAGTACTTC

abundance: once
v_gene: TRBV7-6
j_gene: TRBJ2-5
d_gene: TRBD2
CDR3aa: CASSLAAIAGGETQYF
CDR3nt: TGTGCCAGCAGCTTAGCTGCAATAGCGGGTGGGGAGACCCAGTACTTC